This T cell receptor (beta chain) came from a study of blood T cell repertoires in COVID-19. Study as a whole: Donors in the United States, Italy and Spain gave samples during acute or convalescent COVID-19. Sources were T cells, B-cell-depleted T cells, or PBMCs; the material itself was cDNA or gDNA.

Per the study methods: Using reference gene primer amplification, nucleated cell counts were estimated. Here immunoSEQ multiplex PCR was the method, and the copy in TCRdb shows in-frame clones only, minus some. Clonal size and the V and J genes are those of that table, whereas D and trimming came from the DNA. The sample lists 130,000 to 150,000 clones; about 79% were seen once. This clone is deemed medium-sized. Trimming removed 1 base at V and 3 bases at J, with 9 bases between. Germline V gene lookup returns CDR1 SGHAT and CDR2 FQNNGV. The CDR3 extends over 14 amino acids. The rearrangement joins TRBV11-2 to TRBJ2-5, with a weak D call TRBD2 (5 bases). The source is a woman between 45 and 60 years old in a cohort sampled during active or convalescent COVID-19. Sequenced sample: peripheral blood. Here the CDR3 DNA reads TGTGCCAGCAGCTTAGTGGGAGCAAAAGAGACCCAGTACTTC. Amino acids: CASSLVGAKETQYF.